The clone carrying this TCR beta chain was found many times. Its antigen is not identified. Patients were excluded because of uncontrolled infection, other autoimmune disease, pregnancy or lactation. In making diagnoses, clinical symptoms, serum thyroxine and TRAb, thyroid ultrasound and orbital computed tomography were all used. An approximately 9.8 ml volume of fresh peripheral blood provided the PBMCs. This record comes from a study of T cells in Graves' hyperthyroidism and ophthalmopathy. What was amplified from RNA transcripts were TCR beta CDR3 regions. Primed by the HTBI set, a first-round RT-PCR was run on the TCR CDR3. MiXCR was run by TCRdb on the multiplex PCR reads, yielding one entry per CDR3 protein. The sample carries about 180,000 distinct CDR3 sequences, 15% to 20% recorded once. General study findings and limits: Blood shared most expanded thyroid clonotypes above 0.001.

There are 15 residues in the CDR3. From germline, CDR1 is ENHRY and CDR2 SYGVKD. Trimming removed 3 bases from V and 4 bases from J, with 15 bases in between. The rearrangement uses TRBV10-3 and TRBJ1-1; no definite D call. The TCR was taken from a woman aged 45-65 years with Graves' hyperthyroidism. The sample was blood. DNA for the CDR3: TGTGCCATCAGTGACCCTACAGAGTCAGGCACTGAAGCTTTCTTT. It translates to CAISDPTESGTEAFF.